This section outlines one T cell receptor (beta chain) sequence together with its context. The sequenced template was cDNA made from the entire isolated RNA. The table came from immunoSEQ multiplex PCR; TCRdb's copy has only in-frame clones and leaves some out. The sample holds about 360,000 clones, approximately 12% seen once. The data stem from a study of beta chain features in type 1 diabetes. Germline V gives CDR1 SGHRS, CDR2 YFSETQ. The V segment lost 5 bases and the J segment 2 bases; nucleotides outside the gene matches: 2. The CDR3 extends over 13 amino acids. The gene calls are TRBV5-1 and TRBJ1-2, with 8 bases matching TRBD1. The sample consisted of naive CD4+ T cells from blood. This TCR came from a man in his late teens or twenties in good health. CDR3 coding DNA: TGCGCCAGCAGGACAGGGGCCAACTATGGCTACACCTTC. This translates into CASRTGANYGYTF.